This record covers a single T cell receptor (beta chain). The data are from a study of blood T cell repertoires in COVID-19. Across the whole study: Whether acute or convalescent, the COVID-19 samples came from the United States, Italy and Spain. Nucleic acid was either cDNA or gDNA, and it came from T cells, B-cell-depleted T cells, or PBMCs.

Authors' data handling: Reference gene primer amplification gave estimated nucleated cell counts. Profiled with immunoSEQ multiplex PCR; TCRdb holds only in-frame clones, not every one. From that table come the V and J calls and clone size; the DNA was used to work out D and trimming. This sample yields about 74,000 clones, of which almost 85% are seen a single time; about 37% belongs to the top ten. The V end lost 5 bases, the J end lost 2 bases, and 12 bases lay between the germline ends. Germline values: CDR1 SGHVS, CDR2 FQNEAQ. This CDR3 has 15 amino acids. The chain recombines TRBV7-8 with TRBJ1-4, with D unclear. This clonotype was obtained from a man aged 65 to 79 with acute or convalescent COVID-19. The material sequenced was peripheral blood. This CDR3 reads CASSRVRTTNEKLFF. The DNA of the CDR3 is TGTGCCAGCAGCCGAGTGAGAACGACTAATGAAAAACTGTTTTTT.